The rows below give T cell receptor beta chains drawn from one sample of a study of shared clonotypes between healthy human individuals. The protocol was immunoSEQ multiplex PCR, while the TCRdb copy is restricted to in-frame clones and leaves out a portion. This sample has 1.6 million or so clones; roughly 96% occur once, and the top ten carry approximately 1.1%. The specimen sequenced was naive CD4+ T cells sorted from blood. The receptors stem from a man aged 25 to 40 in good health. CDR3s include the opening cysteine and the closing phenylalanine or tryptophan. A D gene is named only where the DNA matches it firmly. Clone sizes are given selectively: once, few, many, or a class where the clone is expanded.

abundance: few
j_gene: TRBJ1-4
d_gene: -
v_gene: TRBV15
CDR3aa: CATSGTRNEKLFF
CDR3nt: TGTGCCACCAGCGGGACGAGGAATGAAAAACTGTTTTTT

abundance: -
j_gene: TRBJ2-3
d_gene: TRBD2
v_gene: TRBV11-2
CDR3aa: CASSSGTSGHASTDTQYF
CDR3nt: TGTGCCAGCAGCTCCGGGACTAGCGGACATGCTAGCACAGATACGCAGTATTTT

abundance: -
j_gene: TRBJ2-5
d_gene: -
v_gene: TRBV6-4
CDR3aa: CASSDPPGLSKYF
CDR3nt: TGTGCCAGCAGTGATCCCCCGGGACTGAGCAAGTACTTC

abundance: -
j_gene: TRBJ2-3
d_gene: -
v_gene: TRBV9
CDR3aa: CASSVNPGFVSAQYF
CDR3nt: TGTGCCAGCAGCGTAAACCCAGGGTTTGTTTCCGCGCAGTATTTT

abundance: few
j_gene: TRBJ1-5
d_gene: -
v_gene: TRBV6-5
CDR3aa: CASSYGGYNQPQHF
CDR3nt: TGTGCCAGCAGTTATGGGGGCTACAATCAGCCCCAGCATTTT

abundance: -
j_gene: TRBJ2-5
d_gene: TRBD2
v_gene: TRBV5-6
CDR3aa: CASSIGTSGQETQYF
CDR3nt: TGTGCCAGCAGCATAGGGACTAGCGGTCAAGAGACCCAGTACTTC

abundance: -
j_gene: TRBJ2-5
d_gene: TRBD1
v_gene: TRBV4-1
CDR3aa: CASSQGQGWETQYF
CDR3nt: TGCGCCAGCAGCCAGGGACAGGGTTGGGAGACCCAGTACTTC

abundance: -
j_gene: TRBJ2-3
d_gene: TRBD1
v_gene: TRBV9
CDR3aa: CASSVGTGHRTDTQYF
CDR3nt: TGTGCCAGCAGCGTAGGGACAGGACATCGCACAGATACGCAGTATTTT

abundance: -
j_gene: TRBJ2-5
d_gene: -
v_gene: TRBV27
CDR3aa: CASIPFGPPSPYF
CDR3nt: TGTGCCAGCATCCCCTTTGGGCCTCCATCCCCGTACTTC

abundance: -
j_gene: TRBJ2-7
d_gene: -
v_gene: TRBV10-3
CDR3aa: CAIGEGVIEQYF
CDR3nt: TGTGCCATCGGGGAGGGGGTGATCGAGCAGTACTTC

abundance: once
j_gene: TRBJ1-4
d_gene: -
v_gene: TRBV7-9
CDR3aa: CASSYNRFHEKLFF
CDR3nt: TGTGCCAGCAGCTACAACAGGTTCCATGAAAAACTGTTTTTT

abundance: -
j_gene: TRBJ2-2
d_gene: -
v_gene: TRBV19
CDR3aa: CASSKGAGANTGELFF
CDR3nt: TGTGCCAGTAGTAAAGGGGCGGGCGCGAACACCGGGGAGCTGTTTTTT

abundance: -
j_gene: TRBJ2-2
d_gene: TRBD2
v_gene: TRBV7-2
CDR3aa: CASSLAGDGTGELFF
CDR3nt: TGTGCCAGCAGCCTAGCGGGAGACGGTACCGGGGAGCTGTTTTTT

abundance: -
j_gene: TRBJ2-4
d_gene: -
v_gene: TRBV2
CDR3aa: CASSERLWLRYF
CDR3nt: TGTGCCAGCAGTGAAAGGCTGTGGTTGAGGTACTTC

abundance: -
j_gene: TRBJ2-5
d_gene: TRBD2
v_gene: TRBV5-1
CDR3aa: CASSLISGNQETQYF
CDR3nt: TGCGCCAGCAGCTTGATTAGCGGGAACCAAGAGACCCAGTACTTC

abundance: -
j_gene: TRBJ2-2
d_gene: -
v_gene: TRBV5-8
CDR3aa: CASFAPRNTGELFF
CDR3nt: TGTGCCAGCTTTGCCCCTAGGAACACCGGGGAGCTGTTTTTT

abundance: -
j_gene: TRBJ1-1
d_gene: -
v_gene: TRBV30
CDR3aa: CAWSVRQSYTEAFF
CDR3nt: TGTGCCTGGAGTGTACGTCAGAGTTACACTGAAGCTTTCTTT

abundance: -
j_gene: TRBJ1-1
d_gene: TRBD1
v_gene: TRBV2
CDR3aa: CASKGGPGQQNTEAFF
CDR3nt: TGTGCCAGCAAGGGGGGTCCGGGACAGCAGAACACTGAAGCTTTCTTT

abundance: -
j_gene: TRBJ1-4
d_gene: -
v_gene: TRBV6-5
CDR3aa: CASGPAEEKLFF
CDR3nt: TGTGCCAGCGGACCCGCCGAGGAAAAACTGTTTTTT

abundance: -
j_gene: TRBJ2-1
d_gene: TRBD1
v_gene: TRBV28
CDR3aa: CASSLWFYNRDSYYNEQFF
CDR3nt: TGTGCCAGCAGTTTATGGTTCTATAATCGGGACAGCTACTACAATGAGCAGTTCTTC

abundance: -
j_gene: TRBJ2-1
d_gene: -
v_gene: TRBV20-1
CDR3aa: CSATGNEQFF
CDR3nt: TGCAGTGCTACTGGGAATGAGCAGTTCTTC

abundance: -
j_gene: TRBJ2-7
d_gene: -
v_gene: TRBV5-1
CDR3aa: CASSSYPKGELGYEQYF
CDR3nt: TGCGCCAGCAGCTCATACCCAAAGGGGGAGTTGGGCTACGAGCAGTACTTC

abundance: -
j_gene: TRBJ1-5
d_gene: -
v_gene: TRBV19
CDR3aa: CASRSVIYQPQHF
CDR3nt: TGTGCCAGTAGGTCCGTAATCTATCAACCCCAGCATTTT

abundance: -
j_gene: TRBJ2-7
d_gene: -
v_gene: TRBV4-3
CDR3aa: CASSQEARSSYEQYF
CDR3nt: TGCGCCAGCAGCCAAGAGGCGAGGAGTTCCTACGAGCAGTACTTC

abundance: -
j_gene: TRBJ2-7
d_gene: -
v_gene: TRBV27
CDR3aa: CASSLRPPGSYEQYF
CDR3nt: TGTGCCAGCAGTCTAAGACCTCCGGGGTCCTACGAGCAGTACTTC

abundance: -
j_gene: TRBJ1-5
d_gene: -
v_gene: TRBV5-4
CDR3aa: CASSLVPFGNQPQHF
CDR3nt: TGTGCCAGCAGCTTGGTGCCCTTTGGAAATCAGCCCCAGCATTTT

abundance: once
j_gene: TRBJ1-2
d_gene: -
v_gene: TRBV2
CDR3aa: CASPEGAGNINGYTF
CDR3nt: TGTGCCAGCCCCGAAGGAGCAGGGAATATCAATGGCTACACCTTC

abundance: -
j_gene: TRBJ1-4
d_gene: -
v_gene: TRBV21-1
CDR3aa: CASSKRSWGEKLFF
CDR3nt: TGTGCCAGCAGCAAGCGGAGTTGGGGTGAAAAACTGTTTTTT

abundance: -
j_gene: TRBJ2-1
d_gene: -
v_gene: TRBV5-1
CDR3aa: CASSLLRQVRNEQFF
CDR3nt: TGCGCCAGCAGCTTGTTGAGACAGGTTAGAAATGAGCAGTTCTTC

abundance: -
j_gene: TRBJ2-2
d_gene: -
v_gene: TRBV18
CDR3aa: CASSRLQPGAGELFF
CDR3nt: TGTGCCAGCTCGCGACTACAGCCCGGGGCCGGGGAGCTGTTTTTT

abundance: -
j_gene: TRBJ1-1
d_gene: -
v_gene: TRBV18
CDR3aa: CASSEGYGRTEAFF
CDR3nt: TGTGCCAGCTCTGAGGGGTACGGACGGACTGAAGCTTTCTTT

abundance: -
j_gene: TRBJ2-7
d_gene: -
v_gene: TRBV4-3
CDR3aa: CASSQGRAEHSYEQYF
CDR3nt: TGCGCCAGCAGCCAAGGGCGAGCGGAACACTCCTACGAGCAGTACTTC

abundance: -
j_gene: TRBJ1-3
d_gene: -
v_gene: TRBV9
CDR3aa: CASSVGVEFSGNTIYF
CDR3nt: TGTGCCAGCAGCGTAGGAGTGGAGTTCTCTGGAAACACCATATATTTT

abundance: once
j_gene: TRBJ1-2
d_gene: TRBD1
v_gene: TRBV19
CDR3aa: CASSISTRDSYGYTF
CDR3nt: TGTGCCAGTAGTATTAGTACCCGGGACAGCTATGGCTACACCTTC

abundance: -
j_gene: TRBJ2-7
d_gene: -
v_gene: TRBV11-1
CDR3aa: CASSRSQVYEQYF
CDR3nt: TGTGCCAGCAGCCGGTCCCAGGTCTACGAGCAGTACTTC

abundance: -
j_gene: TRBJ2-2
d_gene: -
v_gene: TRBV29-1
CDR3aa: CSARGTGELFF
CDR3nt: TGCAGCGCCCGGGGCACCGGGGAGCTGTTTTTT

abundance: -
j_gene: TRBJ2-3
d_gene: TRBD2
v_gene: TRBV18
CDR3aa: CASSTLVGGSIGVKPDTQYF
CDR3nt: TGTGCCAGCTCAACGCTAGTTGGCGGGAGTATAGGCGTTAAGCCAGATACGCAGTATTTT

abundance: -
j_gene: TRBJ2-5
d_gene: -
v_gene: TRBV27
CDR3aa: CASSPRVGRGLRKETQYF
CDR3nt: TGTGCCAGCAGTCCCAGGGTGGGCCGCGGACTGAGAAAAGAGACCCAGTACTTC

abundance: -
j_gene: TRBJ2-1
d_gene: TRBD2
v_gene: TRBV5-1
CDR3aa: CASSPRSGVSVEQFF
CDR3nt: TGCGCCAGCAGCCCGAGAAGCGGGGTCTCGGTTGAGCAGTTCTTC

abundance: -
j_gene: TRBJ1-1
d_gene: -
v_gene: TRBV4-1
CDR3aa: CASSQGEGLYTEAFF
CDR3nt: TGCGCCAGCAGCCAAGGGGAGGGCCTGTACACTGAAGCTTTCTTT

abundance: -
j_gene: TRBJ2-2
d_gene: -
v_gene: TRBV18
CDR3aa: CASSPPEPITGELFF
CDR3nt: TGTGCCAGCTCACCACCGGAACCGATCACCGGGGAGCTGTTTTTT

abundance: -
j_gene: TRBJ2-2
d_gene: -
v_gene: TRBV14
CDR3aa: CASSQDWGFGELFF
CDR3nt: TGTGCCAGCAGCCAAGATTGGGGATTCGGGGAGCTGTTTTTT

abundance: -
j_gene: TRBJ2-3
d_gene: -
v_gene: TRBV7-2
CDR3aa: CASSLVDTQYF
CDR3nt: TGTGCCAGCAGCTTAGTAGATACGCAGTATTTT

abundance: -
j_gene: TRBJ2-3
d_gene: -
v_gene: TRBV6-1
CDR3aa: CASSDPGMDTQYF
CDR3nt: TGTGCCAGCAGTGACCCGGGGATGGATACGCAGTATTTT

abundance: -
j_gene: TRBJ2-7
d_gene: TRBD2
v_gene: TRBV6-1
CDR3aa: CASRGGTPSYEQYF
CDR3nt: TGTGCCAGCAGGGGGGGGACCCCATCCTACGAGCAGTACTTC

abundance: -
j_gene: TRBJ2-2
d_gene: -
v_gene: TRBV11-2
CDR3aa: CASSLDESGSGELFF
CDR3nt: TGTGCCAGCAGCTTAGATGAGAGCGGGTCCGGGGAGCTGTTTTTT

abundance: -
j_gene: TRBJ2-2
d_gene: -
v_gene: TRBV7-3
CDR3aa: CASSLSAGRGTGELFF
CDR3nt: TGTGCCAGCAGCTTATCAGCCGGGAGAGGGACCGGGGAGCTGTTTTTT